Below are 22 T cell receptor beta chains sequenced from a single sample in a study of blood T cell repertoires in COVID-19. TCRdb's copy holds only in-frame clones and misses some; the assay was immunoSEQ multiplex PCR. The table has under 350,000 clones, 83% seen once. Sequencing input: peripheral blood. These receptors all stem from a woman between 45 and 65 years old who had recovered from COVID-19.

The J gene is TRBJ2-4, the V gene TRBV4-3; a weak D match, TRBD1 (6 bases). The V end was cut by 2 bases, the J end by 0 bases, with 20 bases between. The CDR3 covers 19 residues. Germline CDR1 and CDR2: LGHNA and YSLEER. The CDR3: CASSQPGHIAGIAKNIQYF. The CDR3 DNA reads as TGCGCCAGCAGCCAACCGGGACATATAGCCGGGATAGCCAAAAACATTCAGTACTTC.

This clone has only a few counts. The rearrangement links TRBV7-9 to TRBJ1-1; no firm D call. Between the trimmed V and J ends, which lost 5 bases and 1 base, there was a span of 11 bases. The CDR3 loop spans 14 amino acids. Germline CDR1 is SEHNR and CDR2 is FQNEAQ (reference sequence). The CDR3 region is CASSPAGSNTEAFF. As DNA, the CDR3 is TGTGCCAGCAGCCCTGCGGGCTCGAACACTGAAGCTTTCTTT.

The rearrangement links TRBV6-5 to TRBJ1-1; D is perhaps TRBD1 (6 bases). V was cut by 8 bases and J by 2 bases, with 12 bases left in between. The CDR3 totals 13 residues. Germline lookup yields CDR1 MNHEY and CDR2 SVGAGI. CDR3 coding DNA: TGTGCCAGCCGCAAGGACAGAAACACTGAAGCTTTCTTT. This codes for CASRKDRNTEAFF.

This chain uses TRBV7-2 with TRBJ1-4; D remains unclear. This CDR3 is built from 15 residues. The germline V gene has CDR1 SGHTA and CDR2 FQGNSA. The germline V and J ends were trimmed by 1 base and 8 bases, with 14 bases remaining between them. The DNA for the CDR3 is TGTGCCAGCAGCTTAGGAGATCGGGTCCCCGAAAAACTGTTTTTT. Translation: CASSLGDRVPEKLFF.

The genes are TRBV6-5 and TRBJ2-3; 8 bases are a match to TRBD2. The CDR3 is 16 amino acids. From germline, CDR1 is MNHEY and CDR2 SVGAGI. Unmatched junction bases numbered 16, after V lost 2 bases and J lost 12 bases. The CDR3 sequence is CASSYQTGLGASVQYF. The DNA for the CDR3 is TGTGCCAGCAGTTACCAAACGGGACTAGGCGCCTCAGTCCAGTATTTT.

The V call is TRBV7-9, the J call TRBJ2-5, with D perhaps TRBD2 (6 bases). The germline V and J ends were trimmed by 4 bases and 2 bases, with 14 bases remaining between them. There are 15 residues in the CDR3. Germline CDR1 and CDR2: SEHNR and FQNEAQ (reference sequence). Here the CDR3 reads CASSSRGGIQETQYF. The DNA for the CDR3 is TGTGCCAGCAGCTCGCGTGGAGGGATACAAGAGACCCAGTACTTC. Supplemented by reference TRBV7-9 and TRBJ2-5, the full variable domain reads DTGVSQNPRHKITKRGQNVTFRCDPISEHNRLYWYRQTLGQGPEFLTYFQNEAQLEKSRLLSDRFSAERPKGSFSTLEIQRTEQGDSAMYLCASSSRGGIQETQYFGPGTRLLVL.

The chain recombines TRBV7-3 with TRBJ2-7, with 9 positions matching TRBD1. There are 14 residues in the CDR3. V was clipped by 5 bases and J by 6 bases; unmatched bases: 8. CDR1 and CDR2 from the germline V gene are SGHTA and FQGTGA. This chain's CDR3 is CASSPDRGRCEQYF. The DNA for the CDR3 is TGTGCCAGCAGCCCGGACAGGGGACGATGCGAGCAGTACTTC.

The table lists this clone with a count of one. The chain employs TRBV2 and TRBJ2-6, with D perhaps matching TRBD2 (6 bases). V was pared by 8 bases and J by 1 base, with 12 bases between. The CDR3 consists of 15 residues. Germline assignment: CDR1 SNHLY and CDR2 FYNNEI. The CDR3 DNA reads as TGTGCCAGCCGCGCGGGGAGATCTGGGGCCAACGTCCTGACTTTC. Translated: CASRAGRSGANVLTF.

The count of this clone is one. V is TRBV5-6 and J is TRBJ2-1, with a tentative D call TRBD2 (5 bases). CDR3 size: 15 residues. Germline V gene lookup returns CDR1 SGHDT and CDR2 YYEEEE. The ends were cut back, 1 base at V and 0 bases at J, with 8 bases in the middle. The DNA of the CDR3 is TGTGCCAGCAGCTTGCCGCTAGCCTCCTACAATGAGCAGTTCTTC. Amino acid sequence: CASSLPLASYNEQFF.

The V and J genes are TRBV19 and TRBJ1-5, with TRBD1 identical over 7 bases. V was clipped by 5 bases and J by 1 base; unmatched bases: 8. Germline V gene data show CDR1 as LNHDA and CDR2 as SQIVND (reference sequence). The CDR3 length is 16 residues. The CDR3 here is CASSSPTGKSNQPQHF. The CDR3 DNA follows: TGTGCCAGTAGTTCTCCGACAGGGAAGAGCAATCAGCCCCAGCATTTT.

The V call is TRBV9, the J call TRBJ2-7; possibly TRBD1 for D (5 bases). The germline V and J ends were trimmed by 3 bases and 2 bases, with 12 bases remaining between them. The CDR3 totals 14 residues. Germline assignment: CDR1 SGDLS and CDR2 YYNGEE. CDR3: CASSATTGTYEQYF. The CDR3 nucleotides read TGTGCCAGCAGCGCTACCACAGGCACCTACGAGCAGTACTTC.

A single count supports this clone. The chain combines TRBV2 with TRBJ2-7; TRBD1 aligns across 11 bases. The CDR3 contains 15 residues. Germline V gene data show CDR1 as SNHLY and CDR2 as FYNNEI. Trimming removed 4 bases from V and 6 bases from J; junction bases left unmatched: 8. This chain's CDR3 is CASSARSGTGGEQYF. For the CDR3, the DNA is TGTGCCAGCAGTGCCCGTTCCGGGACAGGGGGCGAGCAGTACTTC.

The table lists this clone with a few counts. The CDR3 reads CASSEGLTGANQETQYF. CDR3 nucleotide sequence: TGTGCCAGCAGCGAGGGACTGACAGGGGCGAACCAAGAGACCCAGTACTTC. The chain joins TRBV7-9 to TRBJ2-5; 8 bases align to TRBD1. V shed 5 bases, J shed 0 bases, and the junction held 11 bases outside the gene matches. This CDR3 spans 17 amino acids. Per germline, CDR1 SEHNR and CDR2 FQNEAQ (reference sequence).

The CDR3 spells CASSLPWDSGYNEQFF. The DNA of the CDR3 is TGTGCCAGCAGCTTGCCTTGGGACAGCGGGTACAATGAGCAGTTCTTC. The chain uses TRBV5-4 and TRBJ2-1; TRBD1 is a possible D gene (7 bases). The germline V gene has CDR1 SGHNT and CDR2 YYREEE (reference sequence). V lost 1 base, J lost 4 bases, and 15 bases lay in between. The CDR3 length is 16 residues.

The chain uses TRBV5-4 and TRBJ2-1; 7 bases align to TRBD1. This CDR3 has 15 amino acids. Germline V gene data show CDR1 as SGHNT and CDR2 as YYREEE (reference sequence). The V gene end was trimmed by 3 bases and the J gene end by 7 bases; junction bases not matched to a gene: 10. The CDR3 DNA reads TGTGCCAGCAGCTCGCCCGGGACAGCGTATAATGAGCAGTTCTTC. It encodes CASSSPGTAYNEQFF.

This clone was seen a single time. This sequence joins TRBV18 and TRBJ2-3; 10 nucleotides line up with TRBD2. There are 17 residues in the CDR3. Per germline, CDR1 KGHSH and CDR2 LQKENI. Unmatched junction bases numbered 10, after V lost 4 bases and J lost 3 bases. In nucleotides, the CDR3 is TGTGCCAGCTCACGGCCCCGGGGGACTAGCGCGACAGATACGCAGTATTTT. Translating gives CASSRPRGTSATDTQYF.

CDR3 nucleotide sequence: TGTGCCAGCGGAACAGGGCCACGGGAGACCCAGTACTTC. This sequence encodes CASGTGPRETQYF. The gene calls are TRBV2 and TRBJ2-5, with D maybe TRBD1 (6 bases). V was cut by 8 bases and J by 5 bases, with 15 bases left in between. The CDR3 extends over 13 amino acids. Per the germline V gene, CDR1 is SNHLY and CDR2 is FYNNEI.

This rearrangement joins TRBV7-3 to TRBJ2-3; no clear D gene. The ends were cut back, 2 bases at V and 2 bases at J, with 8 bases in the middle. CDR1 is SGHTA, CDR2 FQGTGA, per germline. The CDR3 totals 14 residues. Written as DNA, the CDR3 is TGTGCCAGCAGCTTACGTCCTACCACAGATACGCAGTATTTT. Protein sequence: CASSLRPTTDTQYF. The full variable domain, its missing parts supplied by reference TRBV7-3 and TRBJ2-3, is GAGVSQTPSNKVTEKGKYVELRCDPISGHTALYWYRQSLGQGPEFLIYFQGTGAADDSGLPNDRFFAVRPEGSVSTLKIQRTERGDSAVYLCASSLRPTTDTQYFGPGTRLTVL.

This rearrangement joins TRBV28 to TRBJ1-2; 7 nucleotides line up with TRBD1. The CDR3 loop spans 14 amino acids. Losses at the gene ends were 3 bases for V and 2 bases for J; bases not matched to a gene: 3. Germline-derived CDR1 and CDR2 are MDHEN and SYDVKM. CDR3 DNA sequence: TGTGCCAGCAGTTTCCGCAGGGGGAACTATGGCTACACCTTC. Translating gives CASSFRRGNYGYTF.

This clone was seen once. The chain is built from TRBV30 and TRBJ1-5, with D hard to call. CDR1 is GTSNPN, CDR2 SVGIG, per germline (reference sequence). Between the trimmed V and J ends, which lost 2 bases and 9 bases, there was a span of 14 bases. This CDR3 has 13 amino acids. The CDR3 nucleotides read TGTGCCTGGAGTCAGCACGGGGTCCCGCCCCAGCATTTT. This codes for CAWSQHGVPPQHF.

The chain uses TRBV4-3 and TRBJ2-2; TRBD2 is a possible D gene (6 bases). Trimming left V 4 bases short and J 4 bases short, with 16 bases between. There are 16 residues in the CDR3. Germline CDR1 and CDR2: LGHNA and YSLEER. The CDR3 here is CASSRWGGGVTGELFF. CDR3 in DNA: TGCGCCAGCAGCCGGTGGGGTGGCGGGGTCACCGGGGAGCTGTTTTTT.

The V and J genes are TRBV27 and TRBJ1-1, with TRBD1 matching over 9 bases. The CDR3 contains 15 residues. Germline V gives CDR1 MNHEY, CDR2 SMNVEV (reference sequence). The V gene end was trimmed by 3 bases and the J gene end by 0 bases; junction bases not matched to a gene: 2. CDR3 sequence (DNA): TGTGCCAGCAGTTTGAGGACAGGGGTGAACACTGAAGCTTTCTTT. It specifies CASSLRTGVNTEAFF.